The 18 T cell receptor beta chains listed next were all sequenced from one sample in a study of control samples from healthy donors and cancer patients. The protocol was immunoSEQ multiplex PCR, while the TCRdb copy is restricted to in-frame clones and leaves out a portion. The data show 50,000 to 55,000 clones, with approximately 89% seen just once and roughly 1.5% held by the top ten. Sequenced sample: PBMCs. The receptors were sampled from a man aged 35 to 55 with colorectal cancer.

The DNA of the CDR3 is TGTGCCAGCAGCTCTAGCGGGCGGACCTACGAGCAGTACTTC. This codes for CASSSSGRTYEQYF. The chain combines TRBV5-4 with TRBJ2-7; 8 bases fit TRBD2. From germline, CDR1 is SGHNT and CDR2 YYREEE (reference sequence). The CDR3 runs to 14 residues. Germline trimming cut 3 bases from V and 2 bases from J; bases unmatched to any gene: 4.

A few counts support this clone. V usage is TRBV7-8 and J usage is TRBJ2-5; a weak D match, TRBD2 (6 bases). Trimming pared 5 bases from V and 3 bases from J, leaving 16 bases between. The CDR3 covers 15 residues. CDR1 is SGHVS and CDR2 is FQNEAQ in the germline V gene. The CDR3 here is CASSPWGLGEETQYF. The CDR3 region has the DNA TGTGCCAGCAGCCCGTGGGGACTGGGGGAAGAGACCCAGTACTTC.

The CDR3 spells CSGAENTEAFF. In nucleotides, the CDR3 is TGCAGCGGTGCAGAGAACACTGAAGCTTTCTTT. This sequence joins TRBV29-1 and TRBJ1-1, with unresolved D. The CDR3 contains 11 residues. V lost 7 bases to trimming and J lost 1 base, with 7 bases between them. Germline V gene sequence: CDR1 SQVTM, CDR2 ANQGSEA.

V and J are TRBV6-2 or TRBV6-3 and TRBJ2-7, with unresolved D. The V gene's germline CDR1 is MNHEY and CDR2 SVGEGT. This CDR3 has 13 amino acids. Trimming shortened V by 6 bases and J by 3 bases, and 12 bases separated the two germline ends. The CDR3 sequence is CASSPDWVYEQYF. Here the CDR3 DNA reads TGTGCCAGCAGCCCAGACTGGGTCTACGAGCAGTACTTC.

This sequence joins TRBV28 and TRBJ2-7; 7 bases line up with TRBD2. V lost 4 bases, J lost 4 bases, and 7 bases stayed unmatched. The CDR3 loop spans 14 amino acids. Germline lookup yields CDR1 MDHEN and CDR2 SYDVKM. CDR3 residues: CASSSGASGYEQYF. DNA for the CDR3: TGTGCCAGCAGTTCCGGGGCTAGCGGTTACGAGCAGTACTTC.

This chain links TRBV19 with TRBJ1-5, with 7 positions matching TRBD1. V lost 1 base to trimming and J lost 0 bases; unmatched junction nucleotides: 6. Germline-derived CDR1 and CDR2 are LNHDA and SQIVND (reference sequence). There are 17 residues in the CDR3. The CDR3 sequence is CASSIATGVYSNQPQHF. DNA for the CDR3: TGTGCCAGTAGTATAGCAACAGGGGTTTATAGCAATCAGCCCCAGCATTTT.

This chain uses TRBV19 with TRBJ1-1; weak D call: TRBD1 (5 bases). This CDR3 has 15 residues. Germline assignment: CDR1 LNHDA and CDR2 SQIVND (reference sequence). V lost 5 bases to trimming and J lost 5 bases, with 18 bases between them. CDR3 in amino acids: CASSPHRSPGTEAFF. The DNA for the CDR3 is TGTGCCAGTAGTCCCCACCGATCTCCAGGGACTGAAGCTTTCTTT.

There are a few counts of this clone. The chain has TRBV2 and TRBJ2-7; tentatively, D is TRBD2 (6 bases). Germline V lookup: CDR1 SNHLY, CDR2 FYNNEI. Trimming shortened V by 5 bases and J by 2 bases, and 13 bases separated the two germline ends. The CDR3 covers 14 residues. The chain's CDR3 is CASSWDSSTYEQYF. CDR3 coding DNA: TGTGCCAGCAGTTGGGACTCCTCGACCTACGAGCAGTACTTC.

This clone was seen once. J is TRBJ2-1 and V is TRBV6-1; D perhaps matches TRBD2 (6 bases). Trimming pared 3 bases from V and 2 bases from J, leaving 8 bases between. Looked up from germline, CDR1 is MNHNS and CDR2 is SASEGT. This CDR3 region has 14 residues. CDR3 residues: CASSEAGPYNEQFF. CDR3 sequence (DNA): TGTGCCAGCAGTGAGGCGGGGCCCTACAATGAGCAGTTCTTC.

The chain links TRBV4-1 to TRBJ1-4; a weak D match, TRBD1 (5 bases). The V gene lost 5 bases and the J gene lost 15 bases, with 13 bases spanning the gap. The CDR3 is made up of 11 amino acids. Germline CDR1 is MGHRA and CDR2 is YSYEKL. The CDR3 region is CASSYAGLVFF. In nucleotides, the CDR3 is TGCGCCAGCAGCTATGCAGGGTTGGTGTTTTTT.

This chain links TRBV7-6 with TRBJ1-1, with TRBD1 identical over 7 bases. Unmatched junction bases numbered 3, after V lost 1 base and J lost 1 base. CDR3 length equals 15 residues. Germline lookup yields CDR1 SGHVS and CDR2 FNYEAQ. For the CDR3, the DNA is TGTGCCAGCAGCTTAGGTCAGGGGGAGAACACTGAAGCTTTCTTT. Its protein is CASSLGQGENTEAFF. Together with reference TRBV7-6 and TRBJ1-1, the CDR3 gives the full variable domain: GAGVSQSPRYKVTKRGQDVALRCDPISGHVSLYWYRQALGQGPEFLTYFNYEAQQDKSGLPNDRFSAERPEGSISTLTIQRTEQRDSAMYRCASSLGQGENTEAFFGQGTRLTVV.

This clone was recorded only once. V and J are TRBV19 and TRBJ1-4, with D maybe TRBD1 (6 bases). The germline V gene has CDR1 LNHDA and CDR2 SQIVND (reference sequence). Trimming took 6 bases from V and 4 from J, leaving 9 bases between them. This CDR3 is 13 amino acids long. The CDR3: CASSPGDNEKLFF. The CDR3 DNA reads TGTGCCAGTAGCCCAGGGGATAATGAAAAACTGTTTTTT.

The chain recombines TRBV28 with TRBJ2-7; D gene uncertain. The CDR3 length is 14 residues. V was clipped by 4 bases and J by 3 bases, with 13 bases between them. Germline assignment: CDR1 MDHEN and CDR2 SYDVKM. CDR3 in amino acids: CASSSPGFFYEQYF. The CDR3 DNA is TGTGCCAGCAGTTCTCCCGGGTTTTTCTACGAGCAGTACTTC.

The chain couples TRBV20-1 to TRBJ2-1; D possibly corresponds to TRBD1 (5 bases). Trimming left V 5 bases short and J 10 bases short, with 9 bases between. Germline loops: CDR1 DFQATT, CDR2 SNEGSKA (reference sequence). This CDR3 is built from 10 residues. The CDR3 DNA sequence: TGCAGTGCTGGTTGGGGCGAGCAGTTCTTC. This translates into CSAGWGEQFF.

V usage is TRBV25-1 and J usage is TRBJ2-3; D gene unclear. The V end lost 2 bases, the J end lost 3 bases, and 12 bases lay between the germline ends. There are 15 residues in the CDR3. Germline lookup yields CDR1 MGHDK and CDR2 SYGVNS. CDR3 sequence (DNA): TGTGCCAGCAGTGAAGGAAGGTTGGGTACAGATACGCAGTATTTT. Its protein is CASSEGRLGTDTQYF.

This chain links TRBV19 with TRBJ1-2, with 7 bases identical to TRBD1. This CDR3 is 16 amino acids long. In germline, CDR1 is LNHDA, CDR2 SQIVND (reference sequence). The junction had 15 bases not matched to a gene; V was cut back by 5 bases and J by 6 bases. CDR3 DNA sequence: TGTGCCAGTAGTGTTAGCCCCGGGACAGTAATCAATGGCTACACCTTC. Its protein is CASSVSPGTVINGYTF.

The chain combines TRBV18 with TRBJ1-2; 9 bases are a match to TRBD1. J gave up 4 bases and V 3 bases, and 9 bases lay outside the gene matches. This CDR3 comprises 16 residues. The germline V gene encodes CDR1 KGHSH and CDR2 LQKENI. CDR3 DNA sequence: TGTGCCAGCTCACCTTTCGCGGACAGGGGACTCTATGGCTACACCTTC. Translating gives CASSPFADRGLYGYTF.

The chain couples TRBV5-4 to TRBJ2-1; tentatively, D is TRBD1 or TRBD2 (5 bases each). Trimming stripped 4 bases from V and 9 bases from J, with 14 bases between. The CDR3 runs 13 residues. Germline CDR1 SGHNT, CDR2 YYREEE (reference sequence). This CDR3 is CASSNGADGEQFF. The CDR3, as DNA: TGTGCCAGCAGCAACGGGGCCGACGGTGAGCAGTTCTTC.